This T cell receptor beta chain emerged from a study of T cells in Graves' hyperthyroidism and ophthalmopathy. The CDR3 contains 12 residues. CDR1 SGHAT and CDR2 FQNNGV come from the germline V gene. V was cut by 3 bases and J by 6 bases, with 9 bases left in between. This clonotype was observed at least ten times. Antigen: not known. No progression to ophthalmopathy during 18 months of follow-up defined stable disease. RNA transcripts served as the template for amplifying TCR beta CDR3 regions. A first-round RT-PCR of the TCR CDR3 used the HTBI primer set. TCRdb redid the calling of the multiplex PCR reads with MiXCR, one entry per CDR3 protein. The sample includes a few hundred thousand distinct CDR3 sequences, under 25% of them seen just once. Study outcomes and limitations: Researchers report that a 13 V-J model separated ophthalmopathy from stable hyperthyroidism.

The sequenced sample consisted of blood. The V call is TRBV11-2, the J call TRBJ2-7; D not resolved. The clonotype was recovered from a man aged 18 to 29 with Graves' hyperthyroidism. This chain's CDR3 is CASSFKVREQYF. The CDR3 nucleotides read TGTGCCAGCAGCTTTAAGGTCCGCGAGCAGTACTTC.